These 5 T cell receptor beta chains originate from one sample sequenced in a study of human thymus T cells. Assay used: immunoSEQ multiplex PCR; TCRdb lists only in-frame clones, some missing. The data hold 55,000 to 85,000 clones, with 85% to 95% observed a single time. Resections from corrective heart surgery provided thymus tissue. Specimen: thymus tissue. These receptors were taken from a girl in the first two years of life with a congenital heart defect but otherwise immunologically healthy.

The chain recombines TRBV5-6 with TRBJ1-5; no reliable D call. V lost 4 bases, J lost 9 bases, and 23 bases lay in between. Germline CDR1 SGHDT, CDR2 YYEEEE. This CDR3 is built from 16 residues. As DNA, the CDR3 is TGTGCCAGCAGCCGGAGTCGGACGGGATCCTGGGGGCCCCAGCATTTT. It translates to CASSRSRTGSWGPQHF.

This chain connects TRBV6-1 to TRBJ1-3, with D unresolved. Germline assignment: CDR1 MNHNS and CDR2 SASEGT. V was shortened by 3 bases and J by 0 bases, with 9 bases between the two germline ends. There are 15 residues in the CDR3. CDR3 nucleotide sequence: TGTGCCAGCAGTGATAACATCATCTCTGGAAACACCATATATTTT. It translates to CASSDNIISGNTIYF.

V and J are TRBV28 and TRBJ1-5, with D unresolved. V was trimmed by 7 bases and J by 1 base, leaving 11 bases between them. Looked up from germline, CDR1 is MDHEN and CDR2 is SYDVKM. The CDR3 consists of 14 residues. The chain's CDR3 is CASTSRVSNQPQHF. The CDR3, as DNA: TGTGCCAGCACATCCCGGGTAAGCAATCAGCCCCAGCATTTT.

The V call is TRBV10-3, the J call TRBJ2-5; 7 nucleotides align to TRBD2. The CDR3 is 15 amino acids. Germline V gives CDR1 ENHRY, CDR2 SYGVKD. Germline trimming cut 3 bases from V and 4 bases from J; bases unmatched to any gene: 8. CDR3 in amino acids: CAISDVGGSTETQYF. The CDR3, as DNA: TGTGCCATCAGTGATGTGGGAGGGAGTACAGAGACCCAGTACTTC.

The rearrangement joins TRBV19 to TRBJ2-3; 8 bases map to TRBD2. V gave up 11 bases and J gave up 6 bases; unmatched junction bases: 16. This CDR3 contains 15 residues. Germline CDR1 and CDR2: LNHDA and SQIVND (reference sequence). CDR3 nucleotides: TGTGCCTCCCGAACTAGCGGCCACCGCAGGGATACGCAGTATTTT. This codes for CASRTSGHRRDTQYF.